This TCR beta chain was identified in a study of regulatory T cells in long-lasting Graves disease. Study-level information: Newly diagnosed Graves' patients had taken antithyroid drugs under 3 months.

According to the study, TCR beta libraries were built with iRepertoire HTBI primers and CDR3-region Arm-PCR. In TCRdb, the multiplex PCR reads were re-called with MiXCR into one record per CDR3 protein. The sample holds about 240,000 distinct CDR3 sequences, roughly 21% seen once. CDR1 and CDR2 (germline): LNHDA, SQIVND (reference sequence). V dropped 8 bases and J dropped 0 bases, with 11 bases sitting between them. The CDR3 is 14 amino acids. Time point noted: newly diagnosed GD, antithyroid drugs for less than 3 months. Construction of the TCR library relied on RNA isolated from PBMCs. Sequencing was performed on peripheral blood mononuclear cells (PBMCs), taken at new diagnosis, from a patient treated with antithyroid drugs. The chain uses TRBV19 and TRBJ1-3; D is unclear. The TCR comes from a female donor with Graves disease. For the CDR3, the DNA is TGTGCCAGTCGACCGGGATCCTCTGGAAACACCATATATTTT. The encoded protein is CASRPGSSGNTIYF.